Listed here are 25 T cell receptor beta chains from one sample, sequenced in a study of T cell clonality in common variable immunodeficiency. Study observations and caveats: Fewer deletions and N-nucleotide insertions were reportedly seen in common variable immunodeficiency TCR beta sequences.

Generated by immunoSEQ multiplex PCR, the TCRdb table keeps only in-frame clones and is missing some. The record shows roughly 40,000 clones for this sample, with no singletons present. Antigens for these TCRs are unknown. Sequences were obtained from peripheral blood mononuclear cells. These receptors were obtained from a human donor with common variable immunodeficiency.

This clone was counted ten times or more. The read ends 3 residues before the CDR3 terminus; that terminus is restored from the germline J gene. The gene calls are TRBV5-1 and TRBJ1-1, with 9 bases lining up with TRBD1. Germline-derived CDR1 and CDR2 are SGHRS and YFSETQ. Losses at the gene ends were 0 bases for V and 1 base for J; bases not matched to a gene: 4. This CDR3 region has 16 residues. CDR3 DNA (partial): TGCGCCAGCAGCTTGGTCGGGGGACAGGGGAACACTGAA. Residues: CASSLVGGQGNTE. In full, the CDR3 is CASSLVGGQGNTEAFF.

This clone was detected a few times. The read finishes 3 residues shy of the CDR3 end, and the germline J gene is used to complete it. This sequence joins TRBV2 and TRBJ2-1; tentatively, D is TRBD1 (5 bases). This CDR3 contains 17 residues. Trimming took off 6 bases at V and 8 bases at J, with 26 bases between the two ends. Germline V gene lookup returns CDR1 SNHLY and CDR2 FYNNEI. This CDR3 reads CASRPRVALRQGYEQFF. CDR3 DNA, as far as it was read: TGTGCCAGCAGACCCCGGGTGGCGTTGCGGCAGGGCTATGAG.

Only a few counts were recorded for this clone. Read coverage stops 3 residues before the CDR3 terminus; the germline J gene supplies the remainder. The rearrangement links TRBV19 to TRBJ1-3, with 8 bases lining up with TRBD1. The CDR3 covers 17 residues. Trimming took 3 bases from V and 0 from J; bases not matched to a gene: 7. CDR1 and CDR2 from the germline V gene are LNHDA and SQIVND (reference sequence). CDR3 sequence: CASSILTGANSGNTIYF. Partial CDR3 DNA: TGTGCCAGTAGTATCCTGACAGGGGCAAACTCTGGAAACACC.

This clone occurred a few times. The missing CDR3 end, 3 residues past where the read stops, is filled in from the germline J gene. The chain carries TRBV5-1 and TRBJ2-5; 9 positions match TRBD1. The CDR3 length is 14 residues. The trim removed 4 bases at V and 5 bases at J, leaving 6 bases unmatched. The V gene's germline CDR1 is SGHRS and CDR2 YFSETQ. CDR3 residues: CASSPGTGRETQYF. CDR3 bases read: TGCGCCAGCAGCCCGGGGACAGGGCGGGAGACC.

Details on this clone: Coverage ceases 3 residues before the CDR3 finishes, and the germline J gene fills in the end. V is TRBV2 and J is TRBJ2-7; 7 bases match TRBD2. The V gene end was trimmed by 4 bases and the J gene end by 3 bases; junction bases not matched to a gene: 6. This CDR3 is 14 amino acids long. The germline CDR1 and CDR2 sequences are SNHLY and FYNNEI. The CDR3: CASSGDGGFYEQYF. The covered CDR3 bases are TGTGCCAGCAGTGGGGACGGGGGGTTCTACGAG.

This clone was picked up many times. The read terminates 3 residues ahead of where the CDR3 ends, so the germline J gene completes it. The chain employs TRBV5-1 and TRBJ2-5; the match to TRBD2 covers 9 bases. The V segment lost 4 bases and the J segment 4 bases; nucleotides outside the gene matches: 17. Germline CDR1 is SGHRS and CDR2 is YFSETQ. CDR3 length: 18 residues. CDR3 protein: CASSPTGISSGIGETQYF. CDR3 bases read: TGCGCCAGCAGCCCGACGGGTATTTCTAGCGGGATTGGAGAGACC.

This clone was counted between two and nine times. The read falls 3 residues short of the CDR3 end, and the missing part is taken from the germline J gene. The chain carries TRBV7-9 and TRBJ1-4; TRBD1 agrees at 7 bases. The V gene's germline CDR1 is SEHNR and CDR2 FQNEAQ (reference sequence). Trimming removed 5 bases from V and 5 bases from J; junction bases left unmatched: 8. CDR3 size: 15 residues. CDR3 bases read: TGTGCCAGCAGCCGACCGACAGGGAAGAATGAAAAA. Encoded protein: CASSRPTGKNEK. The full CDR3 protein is CASSRPTGKNEKLFF. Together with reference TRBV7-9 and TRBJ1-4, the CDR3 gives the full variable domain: DTGVSQNPRHKITKRGQNVTFRCDPISEHNRLYWYRQTLGQGPEFLTYFQNEAQLEKSRLLSDRFSAERPKGSFSTLEIQRTEQGDSAMYLCASSRPTGKNEKLFFGSGTQLSVL.

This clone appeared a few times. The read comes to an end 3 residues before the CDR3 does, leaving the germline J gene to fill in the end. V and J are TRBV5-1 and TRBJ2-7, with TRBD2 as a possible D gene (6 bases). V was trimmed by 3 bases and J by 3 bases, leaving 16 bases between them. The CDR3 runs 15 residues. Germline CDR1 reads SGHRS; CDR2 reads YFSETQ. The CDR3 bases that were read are TGCGCCAGCAGCTGGGAGGTTAGCGGTGGCTACGAG. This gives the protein CASSWEVSGGYE. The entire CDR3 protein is CASSWEVSGGYEQYF.

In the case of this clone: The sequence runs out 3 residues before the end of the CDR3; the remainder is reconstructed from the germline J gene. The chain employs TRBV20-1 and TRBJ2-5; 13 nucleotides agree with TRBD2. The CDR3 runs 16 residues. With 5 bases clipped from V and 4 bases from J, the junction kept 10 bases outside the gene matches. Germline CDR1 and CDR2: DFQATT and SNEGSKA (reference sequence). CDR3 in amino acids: CSAGTSGRAGRETQYF. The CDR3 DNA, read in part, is TGCAGTGCTGGAACTAGCGGGAGGGCCGGGAGAGAGACC.

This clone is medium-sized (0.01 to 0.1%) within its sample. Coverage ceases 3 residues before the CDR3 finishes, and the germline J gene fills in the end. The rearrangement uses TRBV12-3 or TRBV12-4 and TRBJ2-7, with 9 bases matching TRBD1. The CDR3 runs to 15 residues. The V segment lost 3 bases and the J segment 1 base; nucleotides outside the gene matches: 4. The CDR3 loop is CASSFYRGPSYEQYF. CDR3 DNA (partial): TGTGCCAGCAGTTTCTACAGGGGGCCGTCCTACGAG.

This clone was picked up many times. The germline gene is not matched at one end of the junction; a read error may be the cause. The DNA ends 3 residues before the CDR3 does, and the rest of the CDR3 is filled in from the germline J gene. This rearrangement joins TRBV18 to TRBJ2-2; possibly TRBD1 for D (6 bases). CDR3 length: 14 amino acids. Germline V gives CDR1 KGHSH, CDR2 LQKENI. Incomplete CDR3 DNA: TGTGCCAGCTCCCAGGGGTGGAACGCCGGGGAG. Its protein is CASSQGWNAGE. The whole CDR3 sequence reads CASSQGWNAGELFF. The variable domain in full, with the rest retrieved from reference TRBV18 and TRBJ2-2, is NAGVMQNPRHLVRRRGQEARLRCSPMKGHSHVYWYRQLPEEGLKFMVYLQKENIIDESGMPKERFSAEFPKEGPSILRIQQVVRGDSAAYFCASSQGWNAGELFFGEGSRLTVL.

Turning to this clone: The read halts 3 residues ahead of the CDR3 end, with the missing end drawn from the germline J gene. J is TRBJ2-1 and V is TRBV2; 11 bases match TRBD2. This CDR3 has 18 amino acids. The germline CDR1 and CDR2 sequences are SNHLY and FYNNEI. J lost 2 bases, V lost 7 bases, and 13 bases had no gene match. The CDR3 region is CASTEGTSGAVPYNEQFF. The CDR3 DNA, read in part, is TGTGCCAGCACCGAAGGGACTAGCGGAGCCGTCCCCTACAATGAG.

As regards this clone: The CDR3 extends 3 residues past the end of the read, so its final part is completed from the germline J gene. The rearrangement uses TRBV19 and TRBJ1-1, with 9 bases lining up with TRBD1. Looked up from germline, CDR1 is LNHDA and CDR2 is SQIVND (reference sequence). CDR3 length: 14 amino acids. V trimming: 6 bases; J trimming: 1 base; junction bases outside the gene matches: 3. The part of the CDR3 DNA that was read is TGTGCCAGTAGGACGACAGGGGGGAACACTGAA. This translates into CASRTTGGNTE. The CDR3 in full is CASRTTGGNTEAFF.

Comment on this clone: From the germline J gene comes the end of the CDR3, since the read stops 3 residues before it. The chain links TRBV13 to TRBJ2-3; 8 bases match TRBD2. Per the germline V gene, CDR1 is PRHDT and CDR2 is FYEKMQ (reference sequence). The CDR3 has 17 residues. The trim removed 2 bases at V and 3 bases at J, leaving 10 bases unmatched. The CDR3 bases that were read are TGTGCCAGCAGCTTATTCGGGGGGGGAGAGACTACAGATACG. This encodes CASSLFGGGETTDT. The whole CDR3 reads CASSLFGGGETTDTQYF.

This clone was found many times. CDR3 protein: CASSPVAGSFSEAFF. The covered CDR3 bases are TGTGCCAGCAGCCCGGTGGCGGGCAGCTTCTCTGAA. This sequence joins TRBV7-2 and TRBJ1-1; D gene unclear. The read finishes 3 residues shy of the CDR3 end, and the germline J gene is used to complete it. Germline-derived CDR1 and CDR2 are SGHTA and FQGNSA. This CDR3 has 15 amino acids. V dropped 5 bases and J dropped 6 bases, with 19 bases sitting between them. Drawing the rest from reference TRBV7-2 and TRBJ1-1, the complete variable domain is GAGVSQSPSNKVTEKGKDVELRCDPISGHTALYWYRQSLGQGLEFLIYFQGNSAPDKSGLPSDRFSAERTGGSVSTLTIQRTQQEDSAVYLCASSPVAGSFSEAFFGQGTRLTVV.

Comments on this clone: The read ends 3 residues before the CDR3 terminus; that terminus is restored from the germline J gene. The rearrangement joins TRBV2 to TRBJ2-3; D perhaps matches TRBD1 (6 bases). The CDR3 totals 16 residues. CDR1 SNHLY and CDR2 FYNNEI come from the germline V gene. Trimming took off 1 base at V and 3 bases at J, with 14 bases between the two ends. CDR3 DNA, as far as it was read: TGTGCCAGCAGTGAAGGTGGGGCAGGGGTGACAGATACG. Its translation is CASSEGGAGVTDT. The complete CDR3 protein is CASSEGGAGVTDTQYF.

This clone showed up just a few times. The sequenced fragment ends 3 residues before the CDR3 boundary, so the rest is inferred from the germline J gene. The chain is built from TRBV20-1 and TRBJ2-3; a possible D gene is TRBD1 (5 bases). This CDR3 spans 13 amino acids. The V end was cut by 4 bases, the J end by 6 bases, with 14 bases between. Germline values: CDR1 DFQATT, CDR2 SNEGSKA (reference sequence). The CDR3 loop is CSATGDSPDTQYF. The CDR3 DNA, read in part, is TGCAGTGCTACGGGTGACAGCCCTGATACG.

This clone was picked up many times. The covered CDR3 bases are TGCAGCGTTGAAGATACTTCGGGGGGGCCGAACATT. Amino acids: CSVEDTSGGPNI. The whole CDR3 is CSVEDTSGGPNIQYF. The gene calls are TRBV29-1 and TRBJ2-4, with TRBD2 matching 8 bases. The observed sequence ends 3 residues before the CDR3 terminus, with the missing tail filled in from the germline J gene. V lost 0 bases to trimming and J lost 7 bases; unmatched junction nucleotides: 8. This CDR3 region has 15 residues. Germline CDR1 and CDR2: SQVTM and ANQGSEA. Filled out from reference TRBV29-1 and TRBJ2-4, the complete variable domain reads SAVISQKPSRDICQRGTSLTIQCQVDSQVTMMFWYRQQPGQSLTLIATANQGSEATYESGFVIDKFPISRPNLTFSTLTVSNMSPEDSSIYLCSVEDTSGGPNIQYFGAGTRLSVL.

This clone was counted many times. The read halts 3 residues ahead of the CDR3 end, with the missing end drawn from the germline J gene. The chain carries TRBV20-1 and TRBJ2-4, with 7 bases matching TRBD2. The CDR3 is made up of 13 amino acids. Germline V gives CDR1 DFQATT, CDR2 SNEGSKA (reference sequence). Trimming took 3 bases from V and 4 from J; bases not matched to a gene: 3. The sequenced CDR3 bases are TGCAGTGCTAGGACTAGCTCAAAAAACATT. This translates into CSARTSSKNI. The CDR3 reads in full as CSARTSSKNIQYF.

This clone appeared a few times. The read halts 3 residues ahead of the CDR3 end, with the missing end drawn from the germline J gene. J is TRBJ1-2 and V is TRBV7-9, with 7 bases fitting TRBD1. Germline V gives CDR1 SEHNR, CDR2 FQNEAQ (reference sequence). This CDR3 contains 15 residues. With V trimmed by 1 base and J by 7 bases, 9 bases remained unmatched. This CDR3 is CASSLGGQSPLGYTF. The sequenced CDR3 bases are TGTGCCAGCAGCTTAGGGGGACAGAGCCCCCTTGGC.

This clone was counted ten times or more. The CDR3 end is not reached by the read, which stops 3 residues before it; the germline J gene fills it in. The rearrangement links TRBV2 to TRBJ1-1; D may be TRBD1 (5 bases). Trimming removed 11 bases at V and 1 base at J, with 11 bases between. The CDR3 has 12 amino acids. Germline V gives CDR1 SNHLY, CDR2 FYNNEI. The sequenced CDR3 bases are TGTGCCCGCAAAGGGGCGAACACTGAA. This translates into CARKGANTE. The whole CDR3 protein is CARKGANTEAFF.

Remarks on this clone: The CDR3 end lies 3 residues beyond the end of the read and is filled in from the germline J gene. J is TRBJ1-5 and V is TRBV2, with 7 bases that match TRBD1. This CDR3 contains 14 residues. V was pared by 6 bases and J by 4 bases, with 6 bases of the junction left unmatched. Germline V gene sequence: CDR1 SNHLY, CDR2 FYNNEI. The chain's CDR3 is CASREGTDNQPQHF. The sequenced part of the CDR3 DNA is TGTGCCAGCAGGGAGGGGACAGATAATCAGCCC. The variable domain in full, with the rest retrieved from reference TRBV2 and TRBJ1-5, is EPEVTQTPSHQVTQMGQEVILRCVPISNHLYFYWYRQILGQKVEFLVSFYNNEISEKSEIFDDQFSVERPDGSNFTLKIRSTKLEDSAMYFCASREGTDNQPQHFGDGTRLSIL.

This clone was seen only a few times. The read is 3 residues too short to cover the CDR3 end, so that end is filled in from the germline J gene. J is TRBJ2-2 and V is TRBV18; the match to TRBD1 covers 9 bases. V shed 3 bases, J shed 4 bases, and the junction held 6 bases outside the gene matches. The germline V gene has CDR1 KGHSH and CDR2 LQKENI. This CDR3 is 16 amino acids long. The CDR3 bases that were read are TGTGCCAGCTCACCTCCGGGACAGGGTCCCACCGGGGAG. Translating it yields CASSPPGQGPTGE. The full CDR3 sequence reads CASSPPGQGPTGELFF.

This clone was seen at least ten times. CDR3 sequence reads: CAWRMGLAGQETQYF. CDR3 bases read: TGTGCCTGGAGGATGGGACTAGCGGGCCAAGAGACC. The chain combines TRBV30 with TRBJ2-5, with TRBD2 identical over 12 bases. Read data end 3 residues before the CDR3 end; the end is taken from the germline J gene. Germline V lookup: CDR1 GTSNPN, CDR2 SVGIG (reference sequence). The CDR3 covers 15 residues. After removal of 3 bases from V and 1 base from J, the junction contained 3 bases not matched to a gene.

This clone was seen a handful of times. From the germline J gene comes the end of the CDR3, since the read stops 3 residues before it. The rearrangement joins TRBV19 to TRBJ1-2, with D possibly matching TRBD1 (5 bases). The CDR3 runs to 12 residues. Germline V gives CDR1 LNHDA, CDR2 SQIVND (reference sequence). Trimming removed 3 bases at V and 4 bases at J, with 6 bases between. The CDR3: CASSMTVYGYTF. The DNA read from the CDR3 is TGTGCCAGTAGTATGACAGTCTATGGC.